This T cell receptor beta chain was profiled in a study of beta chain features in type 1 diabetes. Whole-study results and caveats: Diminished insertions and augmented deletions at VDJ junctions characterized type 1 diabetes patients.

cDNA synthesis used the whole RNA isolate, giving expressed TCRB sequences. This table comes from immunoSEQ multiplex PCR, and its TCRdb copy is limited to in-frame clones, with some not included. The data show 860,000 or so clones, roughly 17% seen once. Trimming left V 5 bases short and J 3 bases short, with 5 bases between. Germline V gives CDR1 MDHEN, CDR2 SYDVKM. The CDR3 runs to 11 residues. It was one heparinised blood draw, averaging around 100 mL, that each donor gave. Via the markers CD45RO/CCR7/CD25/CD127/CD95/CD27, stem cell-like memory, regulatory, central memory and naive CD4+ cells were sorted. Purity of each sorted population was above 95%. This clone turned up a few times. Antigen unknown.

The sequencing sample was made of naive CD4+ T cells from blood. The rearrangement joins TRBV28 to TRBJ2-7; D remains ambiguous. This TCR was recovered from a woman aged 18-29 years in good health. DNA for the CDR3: TGTGCCAGCAGTACAATCTACGAGCAGTACTTC. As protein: CASSTIYEQYF.